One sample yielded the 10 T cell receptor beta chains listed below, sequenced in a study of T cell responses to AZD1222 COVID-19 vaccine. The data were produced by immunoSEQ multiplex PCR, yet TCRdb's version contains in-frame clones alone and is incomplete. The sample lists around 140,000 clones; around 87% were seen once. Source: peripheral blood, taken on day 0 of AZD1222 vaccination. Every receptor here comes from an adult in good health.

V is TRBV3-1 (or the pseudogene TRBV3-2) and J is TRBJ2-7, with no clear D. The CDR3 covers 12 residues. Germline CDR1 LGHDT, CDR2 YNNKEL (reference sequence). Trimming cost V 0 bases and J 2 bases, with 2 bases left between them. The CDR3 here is CASSQDTYEQYF. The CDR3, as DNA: TGTGCCAGCAGCCAAGACACCTACGAGCAGTACTTC.

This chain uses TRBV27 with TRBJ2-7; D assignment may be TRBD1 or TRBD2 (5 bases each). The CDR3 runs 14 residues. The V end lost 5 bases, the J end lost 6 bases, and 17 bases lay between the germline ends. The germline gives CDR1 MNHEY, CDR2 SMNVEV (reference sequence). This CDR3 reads CASSPSGPLREQYF. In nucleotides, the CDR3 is TGTGCCAGCAGTCCCTCGGGACCCCTCCGCGAGCAGTACTTC.

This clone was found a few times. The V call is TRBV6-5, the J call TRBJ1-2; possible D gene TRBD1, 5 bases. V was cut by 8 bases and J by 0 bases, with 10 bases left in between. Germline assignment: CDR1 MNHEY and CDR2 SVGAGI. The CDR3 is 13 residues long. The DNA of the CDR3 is TGTGCCAGCTTCAGGGCCTCTAACTATGGCTACACCTTC. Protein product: CASFRASNYGYTF.

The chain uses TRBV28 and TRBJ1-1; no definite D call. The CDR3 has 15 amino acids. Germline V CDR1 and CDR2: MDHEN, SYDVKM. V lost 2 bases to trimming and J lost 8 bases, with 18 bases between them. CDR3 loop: CASSLLGRTSEEAFF. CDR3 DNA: TGTGCCAGCAGTTTACTCGGACGGACCTCAGAGGAAGCTTTCTTT.

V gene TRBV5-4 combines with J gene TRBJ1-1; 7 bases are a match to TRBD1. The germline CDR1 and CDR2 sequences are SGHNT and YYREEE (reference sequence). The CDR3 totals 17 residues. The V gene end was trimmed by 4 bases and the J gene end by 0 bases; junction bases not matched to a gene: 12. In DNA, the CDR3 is TGTGCCAGCAGCACCCACAGGGGCCGGCCCTTGAACACTGAAGCTTTCTTT. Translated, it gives CASSTHRGRPLNTEAFF.

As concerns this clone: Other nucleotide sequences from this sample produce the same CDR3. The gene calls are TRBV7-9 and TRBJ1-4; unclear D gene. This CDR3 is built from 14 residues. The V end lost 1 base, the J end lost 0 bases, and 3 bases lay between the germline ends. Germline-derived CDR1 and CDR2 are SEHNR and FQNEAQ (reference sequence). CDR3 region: CASSLGATNEKLFF. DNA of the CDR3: TGTGCCAGCAGCTTAGGGGCAACTAATGAAAAACTGTTTTTT.

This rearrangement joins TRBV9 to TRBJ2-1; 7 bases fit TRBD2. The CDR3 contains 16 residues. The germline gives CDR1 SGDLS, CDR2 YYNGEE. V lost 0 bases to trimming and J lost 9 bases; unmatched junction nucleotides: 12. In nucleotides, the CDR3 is TGTGCCAGCAGCGTAGCCGGTTTCGAGGGAGGGTTTGAGCAGTTCTTC. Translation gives CASSVAGFEGGFEQFF.

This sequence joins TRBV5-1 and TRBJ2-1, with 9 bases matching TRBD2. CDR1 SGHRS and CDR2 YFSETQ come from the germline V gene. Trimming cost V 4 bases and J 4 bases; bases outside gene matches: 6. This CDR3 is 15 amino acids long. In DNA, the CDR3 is TGCGCCAGCAGCAAGATAGCGGGGGTTTACAATGAGCAGTTCTTC. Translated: CASSKIAGVYNEQFF.

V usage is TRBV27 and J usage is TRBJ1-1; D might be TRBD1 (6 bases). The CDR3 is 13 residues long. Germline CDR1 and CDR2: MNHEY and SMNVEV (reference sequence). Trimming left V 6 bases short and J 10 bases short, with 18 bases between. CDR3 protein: CASRSGVSGLAFF. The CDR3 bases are TGTGCCAGCAGATCAGGGGTTTCAGGTTTAGCTTTCTTT.

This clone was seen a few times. CDR3 amino acids: CASSPSSGRTASTDTQYF. CDR3 DNA sequence: TGTGCCAGCAGCCCCTCTAGCGGGAGGACGGCTAGCACAGATACGCAGTATTTT. This chain uses TRBV7-9 with TRBJ2-3, with 11 nucleotides matching TRBD2. CDR3 length: 18 residues. Losses at the gene ends were 5 bases for V and 0 bases for J; bases not matched to a gene: 10. Germline assignment: CDR1 SEHNR and CDR2 FQNEAQ (reference sequence).